This entry features one TCR beta chain sequence. The data derive from a study of T cell responses to AZD1222 COVID-19 vaccine. Data came from immunoSEQ multiplex PCR; TCRdb stores just in-frame clones and leaves some out. Of 95,000 to 130,000 clones in the sample, about 90% were seen once. The source was peripheral blood, collected on day 0 of AZD1222 vaccination. The source of this sequence is an adult in good health.

CDR3 protein: CATRGSGNEKLFF. In nucleotides, the CDR3 is TGTGCCACCCGGGGCTCCGGTAATGAAAAACTGTTTTTT. The J gene is TRBJ1-4, the V gene TRBV7-9; D perhaps matches TRBD1 (5 bases). Germline lookup yields CDR1 SEHNR and CDR2 FQNEAQ (reference sequence). This CDR3 is built from 13 residues. Trimming removed 10 bases at V and 4 bases at J, with 13 bases between.